Listed below are T cell receptor beta chains from one sample, sequenced in a study of blood T cell repertoires in COVID-19. This table comes from immunoSEQ multiplex PCR, and its TCRdb copy is limited to in-frame clones, with some not included. Of 170,000 or so clones in the sample, less than 90% were seen once. Source material: peripheral blood. Receptors originate from a woman aged 65 to 85 with COVID-19, enrolled during active disease. CDR3s include the opening cysteine and the closing phenylalanine or tryptophan. D genes are given only for firm matches. The size field is filled for only some rows; it gives once, few, many or a size class.

v_call	d_call	j_call	clone_size	cdr3_nt	cdr3_aa
TRBV4-1	-	TRBJ2-1	-	TGCGCCAGCAGCCAAGAGTCCCTACCGGAGCAGTTCTTC	CASSQESLPEQFF
TRBV19	TRBD1	TRBJ2-2	-	TGTGCCAGTAGTATCCAGGACAGGGAGCCGACGTCGATCACCGGGGAGCTGTTTTTT	CASSIQDREPTSITGELFF
TRBV20-1	-	TRBJ1-5	-	TGCAGTGCTAGTCTCAGGGGCTTGGATCAGCCCCAGCATTTT	CSASLRGLDQPQHF
TRBV6-2/TRBV6-3	-	TRBJ1-1	-	TGTGCCAGCAGTTACGAGGGCAGGGGGAACACTGAAGCTTTCTTT	CASSYEGRGNTEAFF
TRBV24-1	TRBD1	TRBJ2-2	-	TGTGCCACCAGTGATCCTAGACAGGGGACCGGGGAGCTGTTTTTT	CATSDPRQGTGELFF
TRBV7-2	-	TRBJ2-7	-	TGTGCCAGCAGCCTTTTAGGGGTTCGTACCTACGAGCAGTACTTC	CASSLLGVRTYEQYF
TRBV6-5	TRBD1	TRBJ2-1	-	TGTGCCAGCAGTTACTCGGGACAGACACAGTTCTTC	CASSYSGQTQFF
TRBV5-4	-	TRBJ1-1	-	TGTGCCAGCAGCTTTTTCAACGCAGAGAACACTGAAGCTTTCTTT	CASSFFNAENTEAFF
TRBV6-5	-	TRBJ1-1	-	TGTGCCAGCCTCCAGGGGACGTACACTGAAGCTTTCTTT	CASLQGTYTEAFF
TRBV4-3	TRBD1	TRBJ1-1	few	TGCGCCAGCAGCCAAGGGACAGGGGTCAGGACTGAAGCTTTCTTT	CASSQGTGVRTEAFF
TRBV6-2/TRBV6-3	TRBD2	TRBJ2-7	-	TGTGCCAGCAGTTACGGGACTAGCGGGACCCCCTACGAGCAGTACTTC	CASSYGTSGTPYEQYF
TRBV5-1	-	TRBJ1-2	-	TGCGCCAGCAGCCCTCCGGAGGTTGTGGGCTATGGCTACACCTTC	CASSPPEVVGYGYTF
TRBV19	-	TRBJ1-1	-	TGTGCCAGTAGAGACAGGATCAACACTGAAGCTTTCTTT	CASRDRINTEAFF
TRBV4-3	-	TRBJ2-1	-	TGCGCCAGCAGCCAAGACCTAGAGAGCTACAATGAGCAGTTCTTC	CASSQDLESYNEQFF